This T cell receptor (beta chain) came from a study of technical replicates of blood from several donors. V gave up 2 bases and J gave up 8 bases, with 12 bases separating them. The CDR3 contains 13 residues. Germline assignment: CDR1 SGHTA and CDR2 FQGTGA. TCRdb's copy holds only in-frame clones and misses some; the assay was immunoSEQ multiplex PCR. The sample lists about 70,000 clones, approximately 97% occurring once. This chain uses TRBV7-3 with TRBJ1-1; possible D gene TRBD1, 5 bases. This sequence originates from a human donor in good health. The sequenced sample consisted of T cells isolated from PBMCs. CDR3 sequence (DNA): TGTGCCAGCAGCTTAGTTGGGTCAGGGGAAGCTTTCTTT. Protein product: CASSLVGSGEAFF. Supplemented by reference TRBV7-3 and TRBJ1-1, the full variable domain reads GAGVSQTPSNKVTEKGKYVELRCDPISGHTALYWYRQSLGQGPEFLIYFQGTGAADDSGLPNDRFFAVRPEGSVSTLKIQRTERGDSAVYLCASSLVGSGEAFFGQGTRLTVV.